Presented here are 16 T cell receptor beta chains from one specimen sequenced in a study of T cell responses to AZD1222 COVID-19 vaccine. Libraries were prepared by immunoSEQ multiplex PCR; TCRdb keeps only in-frame clonotypes and omits some of them. The data show 85,000 to 100,000 clones, approximately 91% seen once. Specimen: peripheral blood, collected 28 days after the second AZD1222 dose. The source of these receptors is an adult who received the AZD1222 COVID-19 vaccine.

This chain joins TRBV6-5 and TRBJ1-6; a weak D match, TRBD1 (5 bases). Trimming took 5 bases from V and 6 from J, leaving 11 bases between them. Germline V gene sequence: CDR1 MNHEY, CDR2 SVGAGI. The CDR3 contains 14 residues. The CDR3 here is CASSLTETNSPLHF. The CDR3 nucleotides read TGTGCCAGCAGTCTGACAGAAACTAATTCACCCCTCCACTTT.

J is TRBJ1-6 and V is TRBV28, with unresolved D. V dropped 7 bases and J dropped 0 bases, with 7 bases sitting between them. The CDR3 sequence is 14 residues long. CDR1 is MDHEN, CDR2 SYDVKM, per germline. The CDR3 spells CASIRGSYNSPLHF. CDR3 nucleotides: TGTGCCAGCATCAGAGGCTCCTATAATTCACCCCTCCACTTT.

The rearrangement uses TRBV6-5 and TRBJ2-7, with 7 nucleotides matching TRBD1. V trimming: 6 bases; J trimming: 2 bases; junction bases outside the gene matches: 1. CDR1 is MNHEY and CDR2 is SVGAGI in the germline V gene. The CDR3 length is 12 residues. The CDR3: CASRGTAYEQYF. In DNA form, the CDR3 reads TGTGCCAGCAGGGGGACAGCCTACGAGCAGTACTTC.

This clone was detected once. The chain uses TRBV10-3 and TRBJ2-1; no definite D call. The germline CDR1 and CDR2 sequences are ENHRY and SYGVKD. Between the trimmed V and J ends, which lost 7 bases and 0 bases, there was a span of 16 bases. This CDR3 spans 16 amino acids. CDR3: CAINKAGPSSYNEQFF. The CDR3 nucleotides are TGTGCCATCAACAAGGCCGGGCCCAGCTCCTACAATGAGCAGTTCTTC.

This sequence joins TRBV27 and TRBJ1-5, with a possible D match to TRBD1 (5 bases). Germline V lookup: CDR1 MNHEY, CDR2 SMNVEV (reference sequence). Trimming left V 4 bases short and J 2 bases short, with 9 bases between. The CDR3 is 14 residues long. In nucleotides, the CDR3 is TGTGCCAGCAGTTCGACAGCGGGCAATCAGCCCCAGCATTTT. Amino acid sequence: CASSSTAGNQPQHF.

The chain carries TRBV6-5 and TRBJ2-7; tentative D call: TRBD2 (5 bases). Germline V lookup: CDR1 MNHEY, CDR2 SVGAGI. This CDR3 comprises 13 residues. V was cut by 5 bases and J by 4 bases, with 12 bases left in between. The CDR3, as DNA: TGTGCCAGCAGTACGACTATGGGGTACGAGCAGTACTTC. This sequence encodes CASSTTMGYEQYF.

V gene TRBV15 combines with J gene TRBJ2-3, with D perhaps TRBD2 (5 bases). V lost 5 bases and J lost 0, with 9 bases in between. The CDR3 runs 14 residues. From germline, CDR1 is LNHNV and CDR2 YYDKDF (reference sequence). CDR3 in amino acids: CATSGRTSTDTQYF. DNA of the CDR3: TGTGCCACCAGCGGCAGGACTAGCACAGATACGCAGTATTTT.

The chain couples TRBV6-5 to TRBJ1-2; weak D call: TRBD1 (6 bases). V dropped 8 bases and J dropped 7 bases, with 20 bases sitting between them. This CDR3 region has 14 residues. The germline CDR1 and CDR2 sequences are MNHEY and SVGAGI. In DNA form, the CDR3 reads TGTGCCAGCGGCCACGGAGGGGGGGCGGCTGGCTACACCTTC. This sequence encodes CASGHGGGAAGYTF.

The V gene is TRBV7-2, the J gene TRBJ2-1; the match to TRBD2 covers 8 bases. The germline CDR1 and CDR2 sequences are SGHTA and FQGNSA. The J segment lost 8 bases and the V segment lost 4 bases, leaving 16 bases of the junction unmatched. CDR3 length: 17 residues. The DNA for the CDR3 is TGTGCCAGCAGCTCCCCAGTTTGGCGGGAGGCAGGCGATGAGCAGTTCTTC. Protein product: CASSSPVWREAGDEQFF.

Notes on this clone: The sample has other DNA sequences that encode this CDR3 too. This rearrangement joins TRBV9 to TRBJ2-7, with 10 bases lining up with TRBD1. The V gene's germline CDR1 is SGDLS and CDR2 YYNGEE. V shed 2 bases, J shed 2 bases, and the junction held 1 base outside the gene matches. The CDR3 is 14 residues long. CDR3 protein: CASSVGQGAYEQYF. CDR3 nucleotide sequence: TGTGCCAGCAGCGTCGGACAGGGGGCCTACGAGCAGTACTTC.

The chain links TRBV7-8 to TRBJ1-1, with 11 bases lining up with TRBD1. The CDR3 covers 15 residues. Trimming took 1 base from V and 10 from J; bases not matched to a gene: 8. The germline V gene encodes CDR1 SGHVS and CDR2 FQNEAQ. Written as DNA, the CDR3 is TGTGCCAGCAGCTTAGGGGACAGGGGGATTTTGGTAGCTTTCTTT. Translation: CASSLGDRGILVAFF.

J is TRBJ2-6 and V is TRBV11-2; no reliable D call. Germline values: CDR1 SGHAT, CDR2 FQNNGV. V was shortened by 5 bases and J by 0 bases, with 2 bases between the two germline ends. The CDR3 totals 13 residues. For the CDR3, the DNA is TGTGCCAGCAGCCCCTCTGGGGCCAACGTCCTGACTTTC. The encoded protein is CASSPSGANVLTF.

This chain links TRBV3-1 (or the pseudogene TRBV3-2) with TRBJ2-3; D is ambiguous. This CDR3 region has 13 residues. The ends were cut back, 1 base at V and 6 bases at J, with 8 bases in the middle. CDR1 is LGHDT, CDR2 YNNKEL, per germline (reference sequence). DNA for the CDR3: TGTGCCAGCAGCCAAGGAGGCGTGGATACGCAGTATTTT. Translating gives CASSQGGVDTQYF.

The chain combines TRBV27 with TRBJ2-5; D gene ambiguous. Between the trimmed V and J ends, which lost 6 bases and 0 bases, there was a span of 8 bases. Germline CDR1 is MNHEY and CDR2 is SMNVEV (reference sequence). The CDR3 extends over 13 amino acids. CDR3 sequence: CASRSNNQETQYF. CDR3 sequence (DNA): TGTGCCAGCAGGTCAAATAACCAAGAGACCCAGTACTTC.

This sequence joins TRBV30 and TRBJ1-4; 9 bases line up with TRBD1. CDR1 GTSNPN and CDR2 SVGIG come from the germline V gene (reference sequence). The trim removed 3 bases at V and 8 bases at J, leaving 4 bases unmatched. The CDR3 has 13 residues. CDR3 sequence reads: CAWSRQGGEKLFF. The CDR3 region has the DNA TGTGCCTGGAGCAGACAGGGGGGGGAAAAACTGTTTTTT.

The J gene is TRBJ2-7, the V gene TRBV10-3; D is uncertain. Looked up from germline, CDR1 is ENHRY and CDR2 is SYGVKD. The CDR3 has 12 amino acids. The V and J ends lost 3 bases and 7 bases respectively, with 10 bases between them. CDR3 region: CAISDMLREQYF. In DNA form, the CDR3 reads TGTGCCATCAGTGATATGCTGCGGGAGCAGTACTTC.